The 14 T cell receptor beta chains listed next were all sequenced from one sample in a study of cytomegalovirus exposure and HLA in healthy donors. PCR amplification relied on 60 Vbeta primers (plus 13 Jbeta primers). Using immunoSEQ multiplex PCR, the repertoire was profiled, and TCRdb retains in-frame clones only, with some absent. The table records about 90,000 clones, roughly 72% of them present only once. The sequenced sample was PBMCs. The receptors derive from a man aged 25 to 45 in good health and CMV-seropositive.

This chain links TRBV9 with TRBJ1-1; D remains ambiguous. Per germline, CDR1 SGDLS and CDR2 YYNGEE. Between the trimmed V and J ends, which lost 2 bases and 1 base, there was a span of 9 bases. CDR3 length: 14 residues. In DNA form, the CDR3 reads TGTGCCAGCAGCGTGCTTACGGGGAACACTGAAGCTTTCTTT. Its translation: CASSVLTGNTEAFF.

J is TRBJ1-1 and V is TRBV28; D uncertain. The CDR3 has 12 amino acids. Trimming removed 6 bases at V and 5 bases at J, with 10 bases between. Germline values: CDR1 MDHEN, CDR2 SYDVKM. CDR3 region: CASSQQTTEAFF. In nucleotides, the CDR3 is TGTGCCAGCAGCCAACAGACGACTGAAGCTTTCTTT.

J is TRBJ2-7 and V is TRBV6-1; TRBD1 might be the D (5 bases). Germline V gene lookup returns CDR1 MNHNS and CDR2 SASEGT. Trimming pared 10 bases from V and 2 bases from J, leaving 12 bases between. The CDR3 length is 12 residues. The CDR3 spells CAIRTGPYEQYF. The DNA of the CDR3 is TGTGCCATTAGAACAGGCCCCTACGAGCAGTACTTC.

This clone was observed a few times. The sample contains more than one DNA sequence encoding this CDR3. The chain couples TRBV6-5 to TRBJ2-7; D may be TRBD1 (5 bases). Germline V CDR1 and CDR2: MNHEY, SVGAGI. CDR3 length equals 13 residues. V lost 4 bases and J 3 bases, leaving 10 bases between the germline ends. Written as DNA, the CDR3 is TGTGCCAGCAGTTCCGGGCAGGGCTACGAGCAGTACTTC. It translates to CASSSGQGYEQYF.

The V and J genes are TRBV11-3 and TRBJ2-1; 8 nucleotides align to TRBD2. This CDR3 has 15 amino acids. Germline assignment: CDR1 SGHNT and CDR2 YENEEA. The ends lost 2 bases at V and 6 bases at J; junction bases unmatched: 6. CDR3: CASSLRAGEINEQFF. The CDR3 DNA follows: TGTGCCAGCAGCTTAAGAGCGGGGGAGATCAATGAGCAGTTCTTC.

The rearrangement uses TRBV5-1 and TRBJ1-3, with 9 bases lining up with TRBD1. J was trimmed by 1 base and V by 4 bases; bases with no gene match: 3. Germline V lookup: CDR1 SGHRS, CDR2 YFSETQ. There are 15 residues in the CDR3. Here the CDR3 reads CASSPGQGSGNTIYF. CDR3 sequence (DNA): TGCGCCAGCAGCCCGGGACAGGGTTCTGGAAACACCATATATTTT.

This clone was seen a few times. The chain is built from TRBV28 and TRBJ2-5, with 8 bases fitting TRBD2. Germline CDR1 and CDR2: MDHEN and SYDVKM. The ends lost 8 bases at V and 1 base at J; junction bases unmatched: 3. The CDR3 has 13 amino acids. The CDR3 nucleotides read TGTGCCAGCGGCACTAGCGGCCAAGAGACCCAGTACTTC. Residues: CASGTSGQETQYF.

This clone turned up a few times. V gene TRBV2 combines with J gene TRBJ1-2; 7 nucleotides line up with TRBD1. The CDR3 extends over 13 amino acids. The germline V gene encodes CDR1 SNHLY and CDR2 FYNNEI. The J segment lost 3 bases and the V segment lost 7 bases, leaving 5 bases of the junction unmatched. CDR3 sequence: CASNWDSDYGYTF. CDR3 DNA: TGTGCCAGCAATTGGGACAGTGACTATGGCTACACCTTC.

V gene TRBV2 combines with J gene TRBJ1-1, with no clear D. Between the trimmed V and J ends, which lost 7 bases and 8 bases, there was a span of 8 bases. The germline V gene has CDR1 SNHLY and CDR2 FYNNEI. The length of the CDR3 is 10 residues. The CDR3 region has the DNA TGTGCCAGCACCCCTCGGGAAGCTTTCTTT. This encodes CASTPREAFF.

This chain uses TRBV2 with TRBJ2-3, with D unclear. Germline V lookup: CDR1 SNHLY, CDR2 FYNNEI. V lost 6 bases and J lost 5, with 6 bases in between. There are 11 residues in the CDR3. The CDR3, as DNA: TGTGCCAGCAGCCGAGGAGATACGCAGTATTTT. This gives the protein CASSRGDTQYF.

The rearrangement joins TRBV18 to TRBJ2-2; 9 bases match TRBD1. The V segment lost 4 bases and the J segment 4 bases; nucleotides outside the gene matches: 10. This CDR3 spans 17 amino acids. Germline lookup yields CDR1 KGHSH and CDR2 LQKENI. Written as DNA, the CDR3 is TGTGCCAGCTCACTCCCACAGGGGGCAGCGAGCACCGGGGAGCTGTTTTTT. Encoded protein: CASSLPQGAASTGELFF.

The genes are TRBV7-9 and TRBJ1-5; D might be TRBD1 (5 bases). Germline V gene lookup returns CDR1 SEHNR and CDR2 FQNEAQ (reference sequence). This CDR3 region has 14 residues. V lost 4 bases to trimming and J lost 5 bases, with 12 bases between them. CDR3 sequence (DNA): TGTGCCAGCAGCTCCAAGGAGGGGTATCAGCCCCAGCATTTT. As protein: CASSSKEGYQPQHF.

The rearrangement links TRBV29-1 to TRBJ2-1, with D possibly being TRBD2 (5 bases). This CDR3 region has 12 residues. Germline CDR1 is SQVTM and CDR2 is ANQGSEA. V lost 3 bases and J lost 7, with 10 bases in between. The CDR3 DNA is TGCAGCGTTGACGGGGATTGGAATGAGCAGTTCTTC. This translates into CSVDGDWNEQFF.

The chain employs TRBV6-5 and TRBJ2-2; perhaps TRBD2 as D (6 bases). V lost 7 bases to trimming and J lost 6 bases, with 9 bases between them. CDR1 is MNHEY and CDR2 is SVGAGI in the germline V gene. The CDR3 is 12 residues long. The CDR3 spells CASNPGAGELFF. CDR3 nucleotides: TGTGCCAGCAACCCGGGGGCCGGGGAGCTGTTTTTT.